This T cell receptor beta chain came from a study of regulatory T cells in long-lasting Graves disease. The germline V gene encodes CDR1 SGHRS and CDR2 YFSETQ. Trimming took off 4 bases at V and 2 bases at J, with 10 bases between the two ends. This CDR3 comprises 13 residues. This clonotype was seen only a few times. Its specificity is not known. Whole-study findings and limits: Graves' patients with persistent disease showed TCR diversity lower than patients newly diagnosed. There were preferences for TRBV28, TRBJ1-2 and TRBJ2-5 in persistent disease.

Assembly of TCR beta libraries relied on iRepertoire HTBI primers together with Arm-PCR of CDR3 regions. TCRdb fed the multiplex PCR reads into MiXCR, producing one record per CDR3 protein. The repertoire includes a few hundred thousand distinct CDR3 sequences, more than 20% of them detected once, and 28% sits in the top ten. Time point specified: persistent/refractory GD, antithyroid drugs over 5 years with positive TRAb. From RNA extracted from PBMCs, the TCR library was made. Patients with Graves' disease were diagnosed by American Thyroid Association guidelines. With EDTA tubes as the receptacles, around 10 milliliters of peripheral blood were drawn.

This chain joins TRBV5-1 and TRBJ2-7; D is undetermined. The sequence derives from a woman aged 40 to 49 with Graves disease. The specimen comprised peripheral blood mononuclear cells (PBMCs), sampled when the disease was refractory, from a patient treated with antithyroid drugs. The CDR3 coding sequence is TGCGCCAGCAGCCCGACAAACGCCTACGAGCAGTACTTC. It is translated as CASSPTNAYEQYF.